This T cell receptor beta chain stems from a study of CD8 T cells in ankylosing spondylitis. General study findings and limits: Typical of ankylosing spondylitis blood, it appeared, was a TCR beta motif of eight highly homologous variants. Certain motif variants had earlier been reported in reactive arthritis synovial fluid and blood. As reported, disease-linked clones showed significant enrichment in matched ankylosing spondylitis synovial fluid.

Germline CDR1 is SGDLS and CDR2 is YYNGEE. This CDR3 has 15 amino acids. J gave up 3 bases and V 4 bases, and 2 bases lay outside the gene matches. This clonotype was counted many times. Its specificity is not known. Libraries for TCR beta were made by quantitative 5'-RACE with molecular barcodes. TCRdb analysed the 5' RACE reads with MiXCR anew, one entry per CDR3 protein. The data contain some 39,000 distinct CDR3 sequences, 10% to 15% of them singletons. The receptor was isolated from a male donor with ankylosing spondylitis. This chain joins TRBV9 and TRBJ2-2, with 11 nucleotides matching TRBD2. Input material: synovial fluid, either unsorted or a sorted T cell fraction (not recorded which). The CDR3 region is CASSPGLADTGELFF. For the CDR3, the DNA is TGTGCCAGCAGCCCGGGACTAGCGGACACCGGGGAGCTGTTTTTT.